This T cell receptor (beta chain) was captured in a study of T-cell memory formation after mild COVID-19. Study background: For the most part, TCR clusters were specific to one donor. Findings and caveats of the study: Clones that shrank (day 15 to 85) were balanced CD4/CD8, whereas later expanders leaned CD4+.

Employing constant-segment primers, 5'RACE generated TCR alpha and TCR beta cDNA libraries bearing sample barcodes and UMIs. One entry per CDR3 protein results from TCRdb running MiXCR on the 5' RACE reads. The sample has roughly 250,000 distinct CDR3 sequences; roughly 15% are singletons. The CDR3 spans 15 residues. The V end was cut by 1 base, the J end by 4 bases, with 13 bases between. Germline CDR1 MNHEY, CDR2 SMNVEV (reference sequence). In its sample, this clonotype was seen a few times. Antigen specificity is unknown. V and J are TRBV27 and TRBJ1-2, with D maybe TRBD1 (6 bases). The sequence came from a man aged 18-30 years who had mild COVID-19 (a few samples of this study predate the infection). Cell type and time point are not known. What was sequenced was PBMCs or a T cell subset sorted from them (not recorded which). Written as DNA, the CDR3 is TGTGCCAGCAGTTTATGGGGGGGGCGCATCTATGGCTACACCTTC. As protein: CASSLWGGRIYGYTF.